This T cell receptor beta chain was identified during a study of OX40 agonist ivuxolimab in advanced cancers. Only a few counts were recorded for this clone. This table comes from immunoSEQ multiplex PCR, and its TCRdb copy is limited to in-frame clones, with some not included. The table records about 83,000 clones, roughly four fifths of them present only once. Trimming removed 1 base from V and 0 bases from J, with 8 bases in between. Germline CDR1 is SGHRS and CDR2 is YFSETQ. This CDR3 spans 15 amino acids. The sequencing here drew on CD4+ or CD8+ T cells sorted from blood, taken in a trial of the OX40 agonist ivuxolimab. The V gene is TRBV5-1, the J gene TRBJ1-5; D uncertain. The origin of this receptor is an adult with an advanced solid tumor such as melanoma, head and neck, liver or kidney cancer. DNA for the CDR3: TGCGCCAGCAGCTTGTACGGTGATAGCAATCAGCCCCAGCATTTT. This codes for CASSLYGDSNQPQHF.